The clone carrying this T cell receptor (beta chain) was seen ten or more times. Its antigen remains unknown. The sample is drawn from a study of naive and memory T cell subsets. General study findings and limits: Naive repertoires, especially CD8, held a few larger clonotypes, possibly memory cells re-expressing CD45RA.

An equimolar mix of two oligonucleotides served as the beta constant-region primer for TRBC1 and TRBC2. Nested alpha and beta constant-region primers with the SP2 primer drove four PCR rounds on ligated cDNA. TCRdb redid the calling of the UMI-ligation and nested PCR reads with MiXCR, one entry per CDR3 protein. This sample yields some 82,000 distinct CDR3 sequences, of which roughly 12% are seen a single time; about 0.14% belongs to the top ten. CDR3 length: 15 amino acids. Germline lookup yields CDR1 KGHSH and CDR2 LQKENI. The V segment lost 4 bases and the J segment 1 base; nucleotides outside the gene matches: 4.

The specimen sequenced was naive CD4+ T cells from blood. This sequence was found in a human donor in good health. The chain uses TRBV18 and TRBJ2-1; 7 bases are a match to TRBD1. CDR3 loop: CASSQTGLSYNEQFF. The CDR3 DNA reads TGTGCCAGCTCACAGACAGGGTTATCCTACAATGAGCAGTTCTTC.